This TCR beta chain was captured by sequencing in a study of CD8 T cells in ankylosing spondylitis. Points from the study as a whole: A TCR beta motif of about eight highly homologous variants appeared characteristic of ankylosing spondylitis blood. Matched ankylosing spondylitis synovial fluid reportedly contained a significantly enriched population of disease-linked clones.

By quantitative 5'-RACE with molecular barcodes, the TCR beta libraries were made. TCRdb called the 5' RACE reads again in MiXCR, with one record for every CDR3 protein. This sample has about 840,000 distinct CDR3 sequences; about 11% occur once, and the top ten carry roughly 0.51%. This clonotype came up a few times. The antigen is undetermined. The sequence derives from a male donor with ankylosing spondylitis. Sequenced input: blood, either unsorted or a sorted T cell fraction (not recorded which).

The CDR3 sequence: CATSREWTATDTQYF. DNA for the CDR3: TGTGCCACCAGCAGAGAGTGGACAGCTACAGATACGCAGTATTTT. The gene calls are TRBV15 and TRBJ2-3, with D possibly being TRBD1 (6 bases). The ends were cut back, 0 bases at V and 3 bases at J, with 10 bases in the middle. The germline CDR1 and CDR2 sequences are LNHNV and YYDKDF (reference sequence). The CDR3 covers 15 residues.